Below, 17 T cell receptor beta chains from the same sample are listed, as sequenced in a study of shared clonotypes between healthy human individuals. Some clones are missing from TCRdb's copy, which holds only in-frame ones; the method was immunoSEQ multiplex PCR. The top ten hold more than 0.9% of the sample, which has about 2 million clones, less than 95% seen once. Positive CCR7 selection of CD45RO-negative cells yielded the naive CD8 cells, and terminally differentiated effector memory CD45RA+ cells were excluded. Sequenced sample: naive CD8+ T cells sorted from blood. The receptors were sampled from a man aged 18 to 29 in good health.

The sample holds one count of this clone. Other DNA sequences of this sample code for an identical CDR3. V is TRBV4-3 and J is TRBJ2-7; unclear D gene. CDR1 and CDR2 (germline): LGHNA, YSLEER. V lost 0 bases and J 0 bases, leaving 3 bases between the germline ends. This CDR3 has 13 residues. CDR3 in amino acids: CASSQDRSYEQYF. The DNA of the CDR3 is TGCGCCAGCAGCCAAGACCGCTCCTACGAGCAGTACTTC.

The sample holds a few counts of this clone. This chain connects TRBV6-5 to TRBJ1-5, with D tentatively TRBD1 (5 bases). Germline assignment: CDR1 MNHEY and CDR2 SVGAGI. Trimming left V 6 bases short and J 7 bases short, with 13 bases between. CDR3 length: 13 residues. The DNA for the CDR3 is TGTGCCAGCAGCCCGGACATTGGGCAGCCCCAGCATTTT. Its protein is CASSPDIGQPQHF.

The gene calls are TRBV25-1 and TRBJ1-1, with 7 positions matching TRBD1. The germline V gene has CDR1 MGHDK and CDR2 SYGVNS. V lost 1 base, J lost 1 base, and 3 bases stayed unmatched. The CDR3 sequence is 15 residues long. The CDR3 spells CASSEWGQPNTEAFF. The DNA of the CDR3 is TGTGCCAGCAGTGAATGGGGACAGCCGAACACTGAAGCTTTCTTT.

This sequence joins TRBV11-2 and TRBJ2-3; 9 bases map to TRBD2. Trimming cost V 3 bases and J 1 base; bases outside gene matches: 2. In germline, CDR1 is SGHAT, CDR2 FQNNGV. The CDR3 consists of 15 residues. The chain's CDR3 is CASSFSGGGTDTQYF. The DNA of the CDR3 is TGTGCCAGCAGCTTTAGCGGGGGAGGCACAGATACGCAGTATTTT.

The chain joins TRBV7-9 to TRBJ2-2, with D possibly being TRBD2 (5 bases). The CDR3 length is 14 residues. Trimming stripped 4 bases from V and 6 bases from J, with 12 bases between. Germline V gene data show CDR1 as SEHNR and CDR2 as FQNEAQ (reference sequence). CDR3 bases: TGTGCCAGCAGCTCAGGAGGTGGGCCCGGGGAGCTGTTTTTT. This translates into CASSSGGGPGELFF.

This sequence joins TRBV29-1 and TRBJ2-3; the match to TRBD1 covers 9 bases. The CDR3 spans 13 residues. Germline lookup yields CDR1 SQVTM and CDR2 ANQGSEA. DNA for the CDR3: TGCGGATGGTGGGACAGGGAGGCCGATACGCAGTATTTT. Translating gives CGWWDREADTQYF.

This chain connects TRBV14 to TRBJ1-1; D perhaps matches TRBD1 (6 bases). The CDR3 extends over 14 amino acids. The germline V and J ends were trimmed by 3 bases and 1 base, with 9 bases remaining between them. Per the germline V gene, CDR1 is SGHDN and CDR2 is FVKESK. CDR3 loop: CASSQTGSNTEAFF. The CDR3 DNA sequence: TGTGCCAGCAGCCAGACAGGATCGAACACTGAAGCTTTCTTT.

The chain joins TRBV13 to TRBJ2-1, with 14 bases lining up with TRBD2. The CDR3 is made up of 15 amino acids. The V segment lost 5 bases and the J segment 5 bases; nucleotides outside the gene matches: 2. Germline V gene lookup returns CDR1 PRHDT and CDR2 FYEKMQ (reference sequence). The CDR3 here is CASSRGLAGDNEQFF. As DNA, the CDR3 is TGTGCCAGCAGCCGGGGACTAGCGGGAGACAATGAGCAGTTCTTC. Based on the CDR3 plus reference TRBV13 and TRBJ2-1, the full variable domain is AAGVIQSPRHLIKEKRETATLKCYPIPRHDTVYWYQQGPGQDPQFLISFYEKMQSDKGSIPDRFSAQQFSDYHSELNMSSLELGDSALYFCASSRGLAGDNEQFFGPGTRLTVL.

CDR3 residues: CASAVQGALDTQYF. Here the CDR3 DNA reads TGTGCCAGCGCGGTCCAGGGGGCGTTGGATACGCAGTATTTT. The chain uses TRBV28 and TRBJ2-3, with 8 bases lining up with TRBD1. Germline lookup yields CDR1 MDHEN and CDR2 SYDVKM. After removal of 8 bases from V and 6 bases from J, the junction contained 10 bases not matched to a gene. The CDR3 has 14 residues.

The chain recombines TRBV4-1 with TRBJ2-7; 8 bases match TRBD1. After removal of 1 base from V and 5 bases from J, the junction contained 7 bases not matched to a gene. This CDR3 spans 15 amino acids. The germline V gene has CDR1 MGHRA and CDR2 YSYEKL. The DNA for the CDR3 is TGCGCCAGCAGCCAAGTGGTAGCAGGGGGCAACGAGCAGTACTTC. It specifies CASSQVVAGGNEQYF.

The chain recombines TRBV9 with TRBJ1-5, with D uncertain. The V end lost 3 bases, the J end lost 3 bases, and 13 bases lay between the germline ends. The germline CDR1 and CDR2 sequences are SGDLS and YYNGEE. This CDR3 spans 15 amino acids. The CDR3 nucleotides are TGTGCCAGCAGCGCCCTCCCGGGTCTCAATCAGCCCCAGCATTTT. This codes for CASSALPGLNQPQHF. The full variable domain, its missing parts supplied by reference TRBV9 and TRBJ1-5, is DSGVTQTPKHLITATGQRVTLRCSPRSGDLSVYWYQQSLDQGLQFLIQYYNGEERAKGNILERFSAQQFPDLHSELNLSSLELGDSALYFCASSALPGLNQPQHFGDGTRLSIL.

This chain uses TRBV30 with TRBJ2-5, with D possibly matching TRBD2 (6 bases). Trimming removed 4 bases at V and 4 bases at J, with 13 bases between. This CDR3 comprises 13 residues. Germline CDR1 and CDR2: GTSNPN and SVGIG (reference sequence). The CDR3 nucleotides are TGTGCCTGGACCATGATGGGGGGAGAGACCCAGTACTTC. The encoded protein is CAWTMMGGETQYF.

The chain is built from TRBV5-1 and TRBJ2-7; D remains unclear. Germline V lookup: CDR1 SGHRS, CDR2 YFSETQ. The CDR3 has 14 amino acids. V lost 0 bases and J lost 5, with 12 bases in between. CDR3 nucleotides: TGCGCCAGCAGCTTGGTGGGCTGGCTCGACGAGCAGTACTTC. It specifies CASSLVGWLDEQYF.

This chain uses TRBV28 with TRBJ1-4; D is perhaps TRBD1 (5 bases). CDR1 is MDHEN and CDR2 is SYDVKM in the germline V gene. The CDR3 consists of 16 residues. Trimming removed 3 bases at V and 0 bases at J, with 11 bases between. The CDR3 DNA reads TGTGCCAGCAGTTTGGGCAGGGTTGCAACTAATGAAAAACTGTTTTTT. Its translation: CASSLGRVATNEKLFF.

Worth noting for this clone: This specimen includes other DNA sequences encoding the same CDR3. The chain has TRBV5-4 and TRBJ1-1; D gene ambiguous. In germline, CDR1 is SGHNT, CDR2 YYREEE (reference sequence). The V end lost 5 bases, the J end lost 1 base, and 9 bases lay between the germline ends. This CDR3 has 13 residues. CDR3 sequence: CASREDTNTEAFF. The CDR3, as DNA: TGTGCCAGCAGGGAAGATACGAACACTGAAGCTTTCTTT.

This clone was seen just once. The V call is TRBV4-3, the J call TRBJ2-1, with D perhaps matching TRBD1 (6 bases). CDR1 and CDR2 (germline): LGHNA, YSLEER. The CDR3 has 14 amino acids. Trimming pared 2 bases from V and 9 bases from J, leaving 14 bases between. CDR3 nucleotide sequence: TGCGCCAGCAGCCAACTTTTCCAGGGGCCTGAGCAGTTCTTC. This gives the protein CASSQLFQGPEQFF.

A single count supports this clone. One junction end disagrees with the germline gene, perhaps due to a read error. This rearrangement joins TRBV7-7 to TRBJ2-1, with a tentative D call TRBD2 (6 bases). In germline, CDR1 is SSHAT, CDR2 FNYEAQ (reference sequence). CDR3 length equals 18 residues. This chain's CDR3 is CASSLAPPGGSSYNEQFF. CDR3 nucleotide sequence: TGTGCTAGCAGCTTAGCGCCTCCTGGGGGGAGCTCCTACAATGAGCAGTTCTTC.